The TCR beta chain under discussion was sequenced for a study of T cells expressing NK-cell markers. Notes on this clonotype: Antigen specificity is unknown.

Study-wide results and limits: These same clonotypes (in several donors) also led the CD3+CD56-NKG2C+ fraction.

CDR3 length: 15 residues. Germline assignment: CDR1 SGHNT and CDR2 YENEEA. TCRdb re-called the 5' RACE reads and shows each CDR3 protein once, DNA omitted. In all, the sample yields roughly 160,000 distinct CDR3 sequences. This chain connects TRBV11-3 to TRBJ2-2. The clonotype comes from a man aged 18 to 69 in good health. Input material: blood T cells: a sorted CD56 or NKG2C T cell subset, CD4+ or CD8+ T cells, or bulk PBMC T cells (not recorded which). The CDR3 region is CASSPAFLNTGELFF.